The 13 T cell receptor beta chains below were found in one sample sequenced in a study of T cells after yellow fever vaccination. TCRdb re-analysed the 5' RACE reads in MiXCR, keeping a single row per CDR3 protein. The sample lists 620,000 or so distinct CDR3 sequences, 10% to 15% occurring once. The material sequenced was PBMCs, taken on the day of the yellow fever booster vaccination. The receptors shown here come from a man aged 30-40 years who received the YFV17D yellow fever vaccine.

The chain couples TRBV5-5 to TRBJ1-5, with TRBD1 matching 8 bases. From germline, CDR1 is SGHKS and CDR2 YYEKEE (reference sequence). With V trimmed by 1 base and J by 1 base, 4 bases remained unmatched. The CDR3 extends over 16 amino acids. The CDR3, as DNA: TGTGCCAGCAGCTTGAGTTGGGACAGGAGCAATCAGCCCCAGCATTTT. Residues: CASSLSWDRSNQPQHF. The full variable domain, with the rest looked up from reference TRBV5-5 and TRBJ1-5, is DAGVTQSPTHLIKTRGQQVTLRCSPISGHKSVSWYQQVLGQGPQFIFQYYEKEERGRGNFPDRFSARQFPNYSSELNVNALLLGDSALYLCASSLSWDRSNQPQHFGDGTRLSIL.

Only a few counts were recorded for this clonotype. This chain joins TRBV9 and TRBJ2-1, with 10 bases aligning to TRBD2. V was clipped by 3 bases and J by 3 bases; unmatched bases: 6. Germline V gene lookup returns CDR1 SGDLS and CDR2 YYNGEE. The CDR3 spans 16 residues. The CDR3 is CASSGLAGEGYNEQFF. The CDR3 bases are TGTGCCAGCAGCGGGCTAGCGGGAGAGGGCTACAATGAGCAGTTCTTC.

This clonotype was seen a few times. The DNA of the CDR3 is TGTGCCAGCAGCCTCGCACAGATAACTAGCGGGAGAATCCACGAGCAGTACTTC. Translating gives CASSLAQITSGRIHEQYF. The chain uses TRBV11-2 and TRBJ2-7; 11 nucleotides align to TRBD2. The CDR3 totals 18 residues. Germline V gene sequence: CDR1 SGHAT, CDR2 FQNNGV. The J segment lost 5 bases and the V segment lost 5 bases, leaving 17 bases of the junction unmatched.

This clonotype was observed a few times. The chain is built from TRBV29-1 and TRBJ2-7; D not resolved. Per germline, CDR1 SQVTM and CDR2 ANQGSEA. V was trimmed by 8 bases and J by 2 bases, leaving 13 bases between them. The length of the CDR3 is 12 residues. The CDR3 loop reads CSTLGQAYEQYF. CDR3 coding DNA: TGCAGCACTCTCGGGCAAGCCTACGAGCAGTACTTC.

The chain combines TRBV4-3 with TRBJ2-1; D is perhaps TRBD2 (5 bases). There are 13 residues in the CDR3. Per germline, CDR1 LGHNA and CDR2 YSLEER. Deletions cut 4 bases from V and 9 bases from J, with 13 bases between. Here the CDR3 DNA reads TGCGCCAGCAGCCGAATTAGTGGAGGTGAGCAGTTCTTC. It specifies CASSRISGGEQFF.

This clonotype was picked up a small number of times. The chain is built from TRBV5-1 and TRBJ2-3; D may be TRBD1 (6 bases). With 4 bases removed from V and 0 bases from J, the gap between germline ends came to 24 bases. Germline-derived CDR1 and CDR2 are SGHRS and YFSETQ. This CDR3 is 19 amino acids long. The CDR3 DNA sequence: TGCGCCAGCAGCATCTTTCCGTCTGATCCACAGGGTAGCACAGATACGCAGTATTTT. This gives the protein CASSIFPSDPQGSTDTQYF.

This clonotype was picked up many times. This chain links TRBV7-9 with TRBJ2-5; no firm D call. The germline V gene encodes CDR1 SEHNR and CDR2 FQNEAQ (reference sequence). The CDR3 totals 12 residues. Trimming pared 4 bases from V and 5 bases from J, leaving 8 bases between. CDR3 in amino acids: CASSWLRETQYF. DNA of the CDR3: TGTGCCAGCAGCTGGCTGAGGGAGACCCAGTACTTC.

This clonotype was found a few times. This chain links TRBV10-3 with TRBJ2-1, with D perhaps TRBD1 (5 bases). Germline CDR1 is ENHRY and CDR2 is SYGVKD. The CDR3 sequence is 14 residues long. V dropped 7 bases and J dropped 9 bases, with 19 bases sitting between them. Here the CDR3 DNA reads TGTGCCATCAATGTGGGGCCCCCTCAGGTTGAGCAGTTCTTC. It yields the protein CAINVGPPQVEQFF.

This CDR3 reads CASSQDAGVRETQYF. DNA for the CDR3: TGCGCCAGCAGCCAAGATGCGGGAGTGAGAGAGACCCAGTACTTC. This chain joins TRBV4-3 and TRBJ2-5, with TRBD2 matching 7 bases. Per germline, CDR1 LGHNA and CDR2 YSLEER. The length of the CDR3 is 15 residues. J lost 4 bases, V lost 0 bases, and 5 bases had no gene match.

This clonotype was counted a few times. This chain connects TRBV12-3 or TRBV12-4 to TRBJ1-3, with D hard to call. This CDR3 has 12 amino acids. Trimming stripped 8 bases from V and 7 bases from J, with 12 bases between. CDR3 protein: CASAQGWNTIYF. The CDR3 DNA reads TGTGCCAGCGCACAAGGTTGGAACACCATATATTTT.

This clonotype was detected only a few times. The CDR3 protein is CASSLGQGEQYF. CDR3 sequence (DNA): TGTGCCAGCAGTCTGGGACAGGGCGAGCAGTACTTC. This rearrangement joins TRBV27 to TRBJ2-7; 9 bases map to TRBD1. The ends lost 5 bases at V and 6 bases at J; junction bases unmatched: 2. This CDR3 spans 12 amino acids. The germline gives CDR1 MNHEY, CDR2 SMNVEV (reference sequence).

The rearrangement uses TRBV4-2 and TRBJ2-3; 10 bases match TRBD2. The CDR3 length is 17 residues. Germline assignment: CDR1 LGHNA and CDR2 YNFKEQ. V lost 4 bases, J lost 4 bases, and 11 bases stayed unmatched. CDR3 sequence (DNA): TGTGCCAGCAGCCGGCAAAGGTCGAGCGGGAGGGCAGATACGCAGTATTTT. This gives the protein CASSRQRSSGRADTQYF.

For the CDR3, the DNA is TGTGCCAGCAGCTTACAGGGGGCGCTTATTTCTGGGGCCAACGTCCTGACTTTC. Translated, it gives CASSLQGALISGANVLTF. V is TRBV11-3 and J is TRBJ2-6; 8 bases match TRBD1. CDR3 size: 18 residues. The V gene's germline CDR1 is SGHNT and CDR2 YENEEA. Germline trimming cut 2 bases from V and 1 base from J; bases unmatched to any gene: 7.